This entry lists 15 T cell receptor beta chains sequenced from one sample in a study of T cell responses to AZD1222 COVID-19 vaccine. Repertoires were generated with immunoSEQ multiplex PCR, while TCRdb's copy carries only in-frame clones and drops some. Here the sample spans about 200,000 clones, about 91% being singletons. The material sequenced was peripheral blood, taken on day 0 of AZD1222 vaccination. The receptor source for this set is an adult in good health.

The chain recombines TRBV4-1 with TRBJ2-1; D not certain. Germline V gene lookup returns CDR1 MGHRA and CDR2 YSYEKL. The CDR3 is 13 amino acids. The ends were cut back, 4 bases at V and 10 bases at J, with 14 bases in the middle. The CDR3 here is CASSPRVVEEQFF. CDR3 bases: TGCGCCAGCAGCCCTCGTGTAGTCGAGGAGCAGTTCTTC.

The chain carries TRBV9 and TRBJ1-5; D not certain. The CDR3 totals 15 residues. CDR1 and CDR2 (germline): SGDLS, YYNGEE. Trimming shortened V by 4 bases and J by 7 bases, and 18 bases separated the two germline ends. The CDR3: CASSHSLGGRQPQHF. In DNA, the CDR3 is TGTGCCAGCAGCCACAGTCTGGGCGGGAGGCAGCCCCAGCATTTT.

The table lists this clone with a few counts. This rearrangement joins TRBV11-3 to TRBJ1-1; a weak D match, TRBD1 (5 bases). Trimming left V 5 bases short and J 2 bases short, with 12 bases between. The CDR3 contains 14 residues. The V gene's germline CDR1 is SGHNT and CDR2 YENEEA. The CDR3 bases are TGTGCCAGCAGCCCCGGACATACCAACACTGAAGCTTTCTTT. Translated: CASSPGHTNTEAFF.

V is TRBV4-1 and J is TRBJ1-4, with a possible D match to TRBD1 (5 bases). Germline lookup yields CDR1 MGHRA and CDR2 YSYEKL. V lost 2 bases to trimming and J lost 7 bases, with 11 bases between them. The length of the CDR3 is 14 residues. The CDR3 bases are TGCGCCAGCAGCCAATCTGAGACAGTTGAAAAACTGTTTTTT. The encoded protein is CASSQSETVEKLFF.

The chain carries TRBV6-1 and TRBJ1-1; maybe TRBD1 (5 bases). Germline values: CDR1 MNHNS, CDR2 SASEGT. The V end was cut by 0 bases, the J end by 1 base, with 12 bases between. The CDR3 covers 16 residues. The chain's CDR3 is CASSEAGRPPNTEAFF. DNA of the CDR3: TGTGCCAGCAGTGAAGCGGGACGGCCGCCGAACACTGAAGCTTTCTTT.

The chain has TRBV6-5 and TRBJ1-2; perhaps TRBD1 as D (5 bases). V lost 2 bases and J lost 3, with 7 bases in between. The CDR3 loop spans 13 amino acids. Germline values: CDR1 MNHEY, CDR2 SVGAGI. For the CDR3, the DNA is TGTGCCAGCAGTTACAAAGGGGACTATGGCTACACCTTC. It yields the protein CASSYKGDYGYTF.

The V and J genes are TRBV2 and TRBJ1-3, with D perhaps matching TRBD1 (6 bases). Germline V gene lookup returns CDR1 SNHLY and CDR2 FYNNEI. Trimming took 8 bases from V and 1 from J, leaving 15 bases between them. The CDR3 is 15 residues long. CDR3 residues: CASWGGLVSGNTIYF. The DNA of the CDR3 is TGTGCCAGCTGGGGGGGCTTAGTTTCTGGAAACACCATATATTTT.

This sequence joins TRBV5-1 and TRBJ2-3, with D possibly called TRBD1 or TRBD2 (6 bases each). The germline V and J ends were trimmed by 4 bases and 0 bases, with 18 bases remaining between them. CDR1 SGHRS and CDR2 YFSETQ come from the germline V gene. This CDR3 is 17 amino acids long. As DNA, the CDR3 is TGCGCCAGCAGCCCAAGGGGGGCGGGGACGAGCACAGATACGCAGTATTTT. It translates to CASSPRGAGTSTDTQYF.

This clone appeared a few times. CDR3 protein: CASSMGIGPLSYNEQFF. The CDR3 DNA reads TGTGCCAGTAGTATGGGGATAGGGCCCCTCTCCTACAATGAGCAGTTCTTC. The chain is built from TRBV19 and TRBJ2-1; no reliable D call. The CDR3 spans 17 residues. Trimming took 3 bases from V and 0 from J, leaving 15 bases between them. The V gene's germline CDR1 is LNHDA and CDR2 SQIVND (reference sequence).

This chain connects TRBV19 to TRBJ2-3, with unresolved D. Trimming removed 1 base from V and 4 bases from J, with 15 bases in between. Germline V gene lookup returns CDR1 LNHDA and CDR2 SQIVND (reference sequence). The CDR3 sequence is 16 residues long. CDR3 bases: TGTGCCAGTAGTATAGGACGGCACAGTAACTCAGATACGCAGTATTTT. Amino acid sequence: CASSIGRHSNSDTQYF.

This chain uses TRBV12-3 or TRBV12-4 with TRBJ2-2; D remains unclear. This CDR3 has 12 amino acids. Trimming left V 6 bases short and J 8 bases short, with 10 bases between. The CDR3 reads CASSYAQGELFF. The CDR3 region has the DNA TGTGCCAGCAGCTACGCGCAAGGGGAGCTGTTTTTT.

The V and J genes are TRBV12-3 or TRBV12-4 and TRBJ1-4; no firm D call. The V end was cut by 6 bases, the J end by 1 base, with 3 bases between. There are 12 residues in the CDR3. CDR3 in amino acids: CASSGTNEKLFF. The CDR3 DNA follows: TGTGCCAGCAGCGGAACTAATGAAAAACTGTTTTTT.

The gene calls are TRBV5-6 and TRBJ1-5; no reliable D call. The germline gives CDR1 SGHDT, CDR2 YYEEEE. The V gene lost 1 base and the J gene lost 5 bases, with 16 bases spanning the gap. CDR3 length: 16 residues. This chain's CDR3 is CASSLLGGPVDQPQHF. As DNA, the CDR3 is TGTGCCAGCAGCTTGTTGGGAGGGCCTGTAGATCAGCCCCAGCATTTT. The full variable domain, in which reference TRBV5-6 and TRBJ1-5 provide the parts outside the CDR3, is DAGVTQSPTHLIKTRGQQVTLRCSPKSGHDTVSWYQQALGQGPQFIFQYYEEEERQRGNFPDRFSGHQFPNYSSELNVNALLLGDSALYLCASSLLGGPVDQPQHFGDGTRLSIL.

V is TRBV18 and J is TRBJ2-5, with 7 bases that match TRBD2. The germline gives CDR1 KGHSH, CDR2 LQKENI. The CDR3 is made up of 16 amino acids. Trimming took 0 bases from V and 0 from J; bases not matched to a gene: 4. This CDR3 is CASSPPRGGNQETQYF. CDR3 in DNA: TGTGCCAGCTCACCACCTCGCGGGGGAAACCAAGAGACCCAGTACTTC.

The rearrangement joins TRBV3-1 (or the pseudogene TRBV3-2) to TRBJ1-5, with 8 nucleotides matching TRBD1. The CDR3 has 16 amino acids. The V gene end was trimmed by 7 bases and the J gene end by 1 base; junction bases not matched to a gene: 9. Looked up from germline, CDR1 is LGHDT and CDR2 is YNNKEL (reference sequence). DNA for the CDR3: TGTGCCAGCAAGCGACAGGGGAAACGGAGCAATCAGCCCCAGCATTTT. As protein: CASKRQGKRSNQPQHF.